Following are 22 T cell receptor beta chains from one sample sequenced in a study of response to subunit inactivated influenza vaccine (dated by TCRdb to the late 2010s). Libraries came from RT-PCR. The reads were generated on an Illumina HiSeq 2500. The raw public reads went through TCRdb reprocessing: fastp at Q25, MiXCR clone calling, in-frame beta chains kept. A single entry per CDR3 protein holds the most common genes and DNA from its merged rows. This sample gives 700,000 to 800,000 distinct CDR3 sequences in total; less than 20% of them show up just once. The ten top clones hold around 9.9% of the sample. The input for sequencing was PBMCs from blood, taken about 5 days after vaccination. The origin of the receptors is a man aged 45-65 years who received an inactivated influenza vaccine. Donor details come from another sample of the same person, matched by shared clones.

As regards this clonotype: An end of the junction does not agree with germline; a read error may underlie this. The V call is TRBV9, the J call TRBJ2-3; D gene uncertain. Germline CDR1 is SGDLS and CDR2 is YYNGEE. This CDR3 contains 13 residues. As DNA, the CDR3 is TGTGCCAGCAGCGTCTCAGGCACATATACGCAGTATTTT. Protein: CASSVSGTYTQYF.

V is TRBV20-1 and J is TRBJ2-7; D may be TRBD1 (7 bases). Germline CDR1 is DFQATT and CDR2 is SNEGSKA (reference sequence). CDR3 size: 13 residues. Trimming removed 6 bases at V and 5 bases at J, with 17 bases between. This CDR3 is CSADDREVDEQYF. The CDR3 DNA reads TGCAGTGCCGACGACAGGGAGGTCGACGAGCAGTACTTC.

The chain has TRBV9 and TRBJ2-5, with D possibly TRBD2 on 6 matching bases. Trimming pared 0 bases from V and 2 bases from J, leaving 11 bases between. This CDR3 contains 15 residues. CDR1 and CDR2 from the germline V gene are SGDLS and YYNGEE. Written as DNA, the CDR3 is TGTGCCAGCAGCGTAGCTGCGGGACCACAAGAGACCCAGTACTTC. Its protein is CASSVAAGPQETQYF. Together with reference TRBV9 and TRBJ2-5, the CDR3 gives the full variable domain: DSGVTQTPKHLITATGQRVTLRCSPRSGDLSVYWYQQSLDQGLQFLIQYYNGEERAKGNILERFSAQQFPDLHSELNLSSLELGDSALYFCASSVAAGPQETQYFGPGTRLLVL.

The chain employs TRBV5-1 and TRBJ2-5, with D possibly matching TRBD1 (5 bases). The CDR3 sequence is 13 residues long. Trimming cost V 3 bases and J 4 bases, with 10 bases left between them. From germline, CDR1 is SGHRS and CDR2 YFSETQ. CDR3 DNA: TGCGCCAGCAGCTCGGACAACCGAGAGACCCAGTACTTC. It specifies CASSSDNRETQYF.

This rearrangement joins TRBV4-2 to TRBJ2-1; D is unresolved. V shed 0 bases and J shed 3 bases, with 18 bases lying between them. Germline assignment: CDR1 LGHNA and CDR2 YNFKEQ. The CDR3 is 18 residues long. The CDR3 reads CASSQEGILQSLYNEQFF. CDR3 nucleotides: TGTGCCAGCAGCCAAGAGGGGATTTTACAATCCCTCTACAATGAGCAGTTCTTC.

This chain connects TRBV6-5 to TRBJ2-5; 7 nucleotides agree with TRBD2. CDR3 length: 16 residues. V lost 1 base and J lost 1; bases outside the gene matches: 6. CDR1 is MNHEY, CDR2 SVGAGI, per germline. The CDR3 here is CASSYFWASGQETQYF. As DNA, the CDR3 is TGTGCCAGCAGTTACTTTTGGGCTAGCGGCCAAGAGACCCAGTACTTC.

This clonotype has more than one count but fewer than ten. The rearrangement uses TRBV6-2 or TRBV6-3 and TRBJ1-2; TRBD1 aligns across 8 bases. After removal of 5 bases from V and 0 bases from J, the junction contained 5 bases not matched to a gene. Germline CDR1 and CDR2: MNHEY and SVGEGT. The CDR3 is 15 amino acids. The CDR3 region is CASSHRDRSNYGYTF. CDR3 DNA sequence: TGTGCCAGCAGTCACCGGGACAGGTCTAACTATGGCTACACCTTC.

At least ten counts were recorded for this clonotype. This chain uses TRBV5-6 with TRBJ2-1; 14 bases map to TRBD2. The length of the CDR3 is 16 residues. The V segment lost 1 base and the J segment 7 bases; nucleotides outside the gene matches: 4. CDR1 and CDR2 (germline): SGHDT, YYEEEE. The CDR3 DNA reads TGTGCCAGCAGCTTGCCGGGACTAGCGGGGGTGAATGAGCAGTTCTTC. It codes for CASSLPGLAGVNEQFF.

This clonotype was counted at least ten times. The chain carries TRBV20-1 and TRBJ2-1; 11 bases match TRBD2. Germline CDR1 DFQATT, CDR2 SNEGSKA (reference sequence). The ends lost 5 bases at V and 3 bases at J; junction bases unmatched: 3. The CDR3 consists of 14 residues. In nucleotides, the CDR3 is TGCAGTGCTCAGGGGACTAGCGGCTACAATGAGCAGTTCTTC. It codes for CSAQGTSGYNEQFF.

This chain uses TRBV11-2 with TRBJ2-7; TRBD1 is a possible D gene (5 bases). The CDR3 is 14 amino acids. The germline CDR1 and CDR2 sequences are SGHAT and FQNNGV. Trimming removed 3 bases at V and 2 bases at J, with 11 bases between. The CDR3 sequence: CASSFAGSAYEQYF. The CDR3 nucleotides are TGTGCCAGCAGCTTTGCAGGGTCCGCCTACGAGCAGTACTTC.

This clonotype was seen a few times. V usage is TRBV12-3 or TRBV12-4 and J usage is TRBJ1-5; 7 positions match TRBD1. Losses at the gene ends were 3 bases for V and 6 bases for J; bases not matched to a gene: 5. The CDR3 contains 14 residues. This CDR3 reads CASSFRDSGQPQHF. CDR3 bases: TGTGCCAGCAGTTTCCGGGACAGCGGTCAGCCCCAGCATTTT.

V usage is TRBV6-1 and J usage is TRBJ1-1; no clear D gene. Trimming removed 6 bases at V and 0 bases at J, with 11 bases between. The germline CDR1 and CDR2 sequences are MNHNS and SASEGT. The CDR3 is 14 residues long. In nucleotides, the CDR3 is TGTGCCAGCAGCCCCGTGAGGATGAACACTGAAGCTTTCTTT. It specifies CASSPVRMNTEAFF.

The CDR3 DNA reads TGTGCCATCAGTGGATCTAGCGGGGGGATCAATGAGCAGTTCTTC. This sequence encodes CAISGSSGGINEQFF. The chain is built from TRBV10-3 and TRBJ2-1, with 11 bases that match TRBD2. Germline lookup yields CDR1 ENHRY and CDR2 SYGVKD. This CDR3 contains 15 residues. Trimming at V came to 4 bases and at J to 6 bases, leaving 5 bases not matched to a gene.

The table lists this clonotype with a few counts. The chain combines TRBV3-1 with TRBJ2-7, with 9 nucleotides matching TRBD1. There are 15 residues in the CDR3. After removal of 3 bases from V and 2 bases from J, the junction contained 5 bases not matched to a gene. Per the germline V gene, CDR1 is LGHDT and CDR2 is YNNKEL (reference sequence). The CDR3 region is CASSQATGGTYEQYF. The CDR3 nucleotides read TGTGCCAGCAGCCAGGCGACAGGGGGGACCTACGAGCAGTACTTC.

This clonotype was found many times. The chain joins TRBV5-5 to TRBJ2-1, with 7 bases fitting TRBD2. There are 14 residues in the CDR3. Unmatched junction bases numbered 5, after V lost 0 bases and J lost 8 bases. CDR1 and CDR2 from the germline V gene are SGHKS and YYEKEE (reference sequence). CDR3 sequence (DNA): TGTGCCAGCAGCTTGGAGGGAGGGCGGGATGAGCAGTTCTTC. Protein: CASSLEGGRDEQFF.

This clonotype came up a few times. The V call is TRBV5-6, the J call TRBJ1-2, with 12 bases lining up with TRBD1. Per the germline V gene, CDR1 is SGHDT and CDR2 is YYEEEE. The CDR3 length is 17 residues. V lost 3 bases to trimming and J lost 7 bases; unmatched junction nucleotides: 13. The CDR3 DNA follows: TGTGCCAGCAGCTCTCGGGACAGGGGGCCATACGGTGGTGGCTACACCTTC. Protein product: CASSSRDRGPYGGGYTF.

This clonotype came up many times. The chain has TRBV5-6 and TRBJ2-1, with TRBD2 as a possible D gene (5 bases). The V end was cut by 2 bases, the J end by 5 bases, with 11 bases between. The CDR3 sequence is 14 residues long. Per germline, CDR1 SGHDT and CDR2 YYEEEE. This CDR3 reads CASSFVEVHNEQFF. The DNA for the CDR3 is TGTGCCAGCAGCTTCGTGGAGGTTCACAATGAGCAGTTCTTC.

The CDR3 region has the DNA TGTGCCACAGGCTGGACAGTCTACACCGGGGAGCTGTTTTTT. Its translation is CATGWTVYTGELFF. The rearrangement joins TRBV10-3 to TRBJ2-2, with TRBD1 as a possible D gene (6 bases). Germline CDR1 ENHRY, CDR2 SYGVKD. Trimming removed 10 bases from V and 3 bases from J, with 15 bases in between. This CDR3 region has 14 residues.

This clonotype has only a few counts. The V gene is TRBV11-1, the J gene TRBJ2-1; a weak D match, TRBD1 (6 bases). Germline CDR1 and CDR2: SGHAT and FQDESV (reference sequence). This CDR3 comprises 20 residues. V dropped 0 bases and J dropped 3 bases, with 24 bases sitting between them. The CDR3, as DNA: TGTGCCAGCAGCTTAGCAGCAGGATGGGGCCGGGACAATTACTACAATGAGCAGTTCTTC. Encoded protein: CASSLAAGWGRDNYYNEQFF. Supplemented by reference TRBV11-1 and TRBJ2-1, the full variable domain reads EAEVAQSPRYKITEKSQAVAFWCDPISGHATLYWYRQILGQGPELLVQFQDESVVDDSQLPKDRFSAERLKGVDSTLKIQPAELGDSAMYLCASSLAAGWGRDNYYNEQFFGPGTRLTVL.

This clonotype was found a few times. The chain uses TRBV20-1 and TRBJ1-4; D is ambiguous. The CDR3 runs 14 residues. V was pared by 5 bases and J by 3 bases, with 13 bases between. CDR1 DFQATT and CDR2 SNEGSKA come from the germline V gene (reference sequence). CDR3 amino acids: CSAAPLGSNEKLFF. The CDR3 DNA reads TGCAGTGCTGCGCCGTTAGGGTCTAATGAAAAACTGTTTTTT.

The chain carries TRBV5-1 and TRBJ1-2; a possible D gene is TRBD1 (5 bases). The CDR3 sequence is 13 residues long. Germline CDR1 reads SGHRS; CDR2 reads YFSETQ. V gave up 2 bases and J gave up 8 bases, with 13 bases separating them. In DNA, the CDR3 is TGCGCCAGCAGCTTTGGGGAGCAGGGCGGCTACACCTTC. Protein product: CASSFGEQGGYTF.

The genes are TRBV20-1 and TRBJ1-3; TRBD1 matches at 11 bases. CDR1 DFQATT and CDR2 SNEGSKA come from the germline V gene (reference sequence). The CDR3 loop spans 15 amino acids. J lost 8 bases, V lost 4 bases, and 10 bases had no gene match. For the CDR3, the DNA is TGCAGTGCTAACGCACGGACAGGGGGCTTGGACACCATATATTTT. Translated: CSANARTGGLDTIYF.